Included here is one T cell receptor (beta chain) sequence, with context. The sample originates from a study of blood T cell repertoires in COVID-19. Trimming removed 3 bases from V and 0 bases from J, with 9 bases in between. The germline CDR1 and CDR2 sequences are GTSNPN and SVGIG (reference sequence). The length of the CDR3 is 14 residues. Here immunoSEQ multiplex PCR was the method, and the copy in TCRdb shows in-frame clones only, minus some. The sample contains about 230,000 clones, over 65% of which appear only once. The chain has TRBV30 and TRBJ2-1; D possibly corresponds to TRBD2 (5 bases). Sequences were obtained from peripheral blood. This TCR derives from a woman in her 70s with active or convalescent COVID-19. The CDR3 sequence is CAWRRRSSYNEQFF. For the CDR3, the DNA is TGTGCCTGGAGACGGAGGAGCTCCTACAATGAGCAGTTCTTC. Full variable domain (outside the CDR3, taken from reference TRBV30 and TRBJ2-1): SQTIHQWPATLVQPVGSPLSLECTVEGTSNPNLYWYRQAAGRGLQLLFYSVGIGQISSEVPQNLSASRPQDRQFILSSKKLLLSDSGFYLCAWRRRSSYNEQFFGPGTRLTVL.